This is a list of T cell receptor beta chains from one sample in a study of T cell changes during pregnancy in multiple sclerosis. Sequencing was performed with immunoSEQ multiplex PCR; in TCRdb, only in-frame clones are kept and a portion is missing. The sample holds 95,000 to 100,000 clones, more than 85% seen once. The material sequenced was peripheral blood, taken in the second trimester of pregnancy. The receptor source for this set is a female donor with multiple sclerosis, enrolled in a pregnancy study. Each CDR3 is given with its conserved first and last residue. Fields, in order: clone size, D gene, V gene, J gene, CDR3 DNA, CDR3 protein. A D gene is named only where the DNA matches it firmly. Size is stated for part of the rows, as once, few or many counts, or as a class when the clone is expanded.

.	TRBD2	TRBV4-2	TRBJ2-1	TGTGCCAGCAGCCAAGGTAGCGGGCCTGCCTACAATGAGCAGTTCTTC	CASSQGSGPAYNEQFF
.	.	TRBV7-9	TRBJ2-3	TGTGCCAGCAGTTCAACTAGCTTAGGCACAGATACGCAGTATTTT	CASSSTSLGTDTQYF
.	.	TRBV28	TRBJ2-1	TGTGCCGGGGAGGATATAAGGGGGCAAGGCTCTACAGATGAGCAGTTCTTC	CAGEDIRGQGSTDEQFF
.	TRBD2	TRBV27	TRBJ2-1	TGTGCCAGCAGTTTTGGTCGGGAGGTAGAGCAGTTCTTC	CASSFGREVEQFF
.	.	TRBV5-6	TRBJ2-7	TGTGCCAGCAGCTTCGGCCAGTCCTCTCGGAGCGAGCAGTACTTC	CASSFGQSSRSEQYF
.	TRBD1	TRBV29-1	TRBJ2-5	TGCAGCGTTGGACAGGGAGAGACCCAGTACTTC	CSVGQGETQYF
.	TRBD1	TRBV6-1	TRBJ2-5	TGTGCCAGCAGTGAAGGATGGACAGGGACCCAAGAGACCCAGTACTTC	CASSEGWTGTQETQYF
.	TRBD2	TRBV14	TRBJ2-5	TGTGCCAGCAGCCAAGATTCTTGGCTAAGCGGGAGGCAGCAAGAGACCCAGTACTTC	CASSQDSWLSGRQQETQYF
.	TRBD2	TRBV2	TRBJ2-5	TGTGCCAGCAGTGGCGGGGAGGGAGAGACCCAGTACTTC	CASSGGEGETQYF
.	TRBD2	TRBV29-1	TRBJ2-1	TGCAGCGCCCAAGGACTAGCGAAGTACAATGAGCAGTTCTTC	CSAQGLAKYNEQFF
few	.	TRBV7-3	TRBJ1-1	TGTGCCAGCAGCTTAAGGCAGAACACTGAAGCTTTCTTT	CASSLRQNTEAFF
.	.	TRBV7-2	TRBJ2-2	TGTGCCAGCAGCTTAGGCGGGTACGGGGAGCTGTTTTTT	CASSLGGYGELFF
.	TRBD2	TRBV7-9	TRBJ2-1	TGTGCCAGCAGCTTGTTAGCGGGAGTATTTCGTCCCGAAAACAATGAGCAGTTCTTC	CASSLLAGVFRPENNEQFF
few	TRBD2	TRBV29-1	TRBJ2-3	TGCAGCGCCAATGGGCGGGGGGGCACAGATACGCAGTATTTT	CSANGRGGTDTQYF
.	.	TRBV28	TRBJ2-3	TGTGCCAGCAGTCCCTCGAGAGATACGCAGTATTTT	CASSPSRDTQYF
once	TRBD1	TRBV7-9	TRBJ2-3	TGTGCCAGCAGCTTACTGAGGACAGGAACTAGCACAGATACGCAGTATTTT	CASSLLRTGTSTDTQYF
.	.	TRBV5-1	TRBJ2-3	TGCGCCAGCAGCTTGAGAAGTCTCGGTGGTACGCAGTATTTT	CASSLRSLGGTQYF
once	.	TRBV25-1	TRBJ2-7	TGTGCCAGCAGTGAATCCCCAGCGTACTACGAGCAGTACTTC	CASSESPAYYEQYF
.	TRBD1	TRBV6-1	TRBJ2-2	TGTGCCAGCATCCTGACAGGGGCCGCCACCGGGGAGCTGTTTTTT	CASILTGAATGELFF
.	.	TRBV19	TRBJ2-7	TGTGCCAGTTCTAGCGTTCTCGGCTACGAGCAGTACTTC	CASSSVLGYEQYF
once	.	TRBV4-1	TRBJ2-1	TGCGCCAGCAGCCAAGTACGGGGGTCGTTTAGTGTCTTCTTC	CASSQVRGSFSVFF
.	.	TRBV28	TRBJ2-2	TGTGCCAGCAGTATCCACCAGGGGTACGGGGAGCTGTTTTTT	CASSIHQGYGELFF
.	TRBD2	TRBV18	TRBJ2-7	TGTGCCAGCTCACCTCCCTTTAGCGGGAGCTACGAGCAGTACTTC	CASSPPFSGSYEQYF
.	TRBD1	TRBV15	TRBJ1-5	TGTGCCACCAGCAGAGGAGGAGGGGGCGAGAAAACCCAGCATTTT	CATSRGGGGEKTQHF
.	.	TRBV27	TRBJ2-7	TGTGCCAGCAGTCCGGGGTATAAACTCTACGAGCAGTACTTC	CASSPGYKLYEQYF
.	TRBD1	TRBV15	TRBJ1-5	TGTGCCACCCGAGGGACAGGCTATAGCAATCAGCCCCAGCATTTT	CATRGTGYSNQPQHF
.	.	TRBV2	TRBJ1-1	TGTGCCAGCAGTTTAAGAGACAGACCGTACACTGAAGCTTTCTTT	CASSLRDRPYTEAFF
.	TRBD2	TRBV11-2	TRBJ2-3	TGTGCCAGCAGCTTCGGGCCGACTAGCGGAGATACGCAGTATTTT	CASSFGPTSGDTQYF
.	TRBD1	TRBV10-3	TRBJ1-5	TGTGCCATCAGGAGGACAGGGGACAATCAGCCCCAGCATTTT	CAIRRTGDNQPQHF
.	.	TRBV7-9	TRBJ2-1	TGTGCCAGCAGCTCCCTTCTGTCCGGACTGACTTACAATGAGCAGTTCTTC	CASSSLLSGLTYNEQFF
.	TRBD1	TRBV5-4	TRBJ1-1	TGTGCCAGCAGGGGGACAGGGAAGGGCACTGAAGCTTTCTTT	CASRGTGKGTEAFF
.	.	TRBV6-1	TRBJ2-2	TGTGCCAGCGGGCAGAACACCGGGGAGCTGTTTTTT	CASGQNTGELFF
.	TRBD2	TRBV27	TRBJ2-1	TGTGCCAGCAGTTCCTCTGGGACTACATATCACAATGAGCAGTTCTTC	CASSSSGTTYHNEQFF
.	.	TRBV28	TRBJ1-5	TGTGCCAGCAGTTGGACAGACAATCAGCCCCAGCATTTT	CASSWTDNQPQHF
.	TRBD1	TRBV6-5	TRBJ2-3	TGTGCCAGCAGTTGGGACAGGGGGCGTGATACGCAGTATTTT	CASSWDRGRDTQYF
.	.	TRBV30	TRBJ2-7	TGTGCCTGGAGTGCATTTATTGGGGGGTCGAGGGGATCCTACGAGCAGTACTTC	CAWSAFIGGSRGSYEQYF
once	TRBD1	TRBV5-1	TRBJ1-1	TGCGCCAGCAGGGGACAGGGGTCCACTGAAGCTTTCTTT	CASRGQGSTEAFF
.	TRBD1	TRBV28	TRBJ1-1	TGTGCCAGCGCGTCCGGGACAGGGGGATTAGAAGCTTTCTTT	CASASGTGGLEAFF
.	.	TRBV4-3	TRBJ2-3	TGCGCCAGCAGCTGGGACACCCGCGCAGATACGCAGTATTTT	CASSWDTRADTQYF
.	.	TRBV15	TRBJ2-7	TGTGCCACGGAGGATAATGGGAACGAGCAGTACTTC	CATEDNGNEQYF
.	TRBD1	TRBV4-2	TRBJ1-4	TGTGCCAGCAGTCAACTTGGGACAGGGTCAACTAATGAAAAACTGTTTTTT	CASSQLGTGSTNEKLFF
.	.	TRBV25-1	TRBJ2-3	TGTGCCAGCAGTGAATTCGGAGGGGTCGGCACAGATACGCAGTATTTT	CASSEFGGVGTDTQYF
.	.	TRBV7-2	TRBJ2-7	TGTGCCAGCAGCCGTCAACAGGGATACTACGAGCAGTACTTC	CASSRQQGYYEQYF
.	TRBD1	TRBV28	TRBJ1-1	TGTGCCAGCACCAGTCCACCACAGGGGATTTACACTGAAGCTTTCTTT	CASTSPPQGIYTEAFF
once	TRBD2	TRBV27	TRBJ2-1	TGTGCCAGCAGTTTTCAGCGGGGGTACAATGAGCAGTTCTTC	CASSFQRGYNEQFF
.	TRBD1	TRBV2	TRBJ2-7	TGTGCCAGCAGAAAGGGACAGATCTACGAGCAGTACTTC	CASRKGQIYEQYF
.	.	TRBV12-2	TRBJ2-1	TGTGCAAGTCGCTTAGAAGGAGCCCGACTAGCGGGTTCCAATGAGCAGTTCTTC	CASRLEGARLAGSNEQFF
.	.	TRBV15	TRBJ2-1	TGTGCCACCAGCAGACTACAGGGTCCTAATGAGCAGTTCTTC	CATSRLQGPNEQFF
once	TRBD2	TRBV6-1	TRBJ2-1	TGTGCCAGCAGTGAGCGGACTAGCGGAGGCTCCTACAATGAGCAGTTCTTC	CASSERTSGGSYNEQFF
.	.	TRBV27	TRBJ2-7	TGTGCCAGCAGACCCTACTGGCAGGGGCTTTCCTACGAGCAGTACTTC	CASRPYWQGLSYEQYF